This TCR beta chain was obtained from a study of identical twins. CDR3 length: 14 residues. The germline gives CDR1 LGHDT, CDR2 YNNKEL (reference sequence). Trimming removed 4 bases at V and 0 bases at J, with 9 bases between. TCRdb fed the 5' RACE reads into MiXCR, producing one record per CDR3 protein. Of under 500,000 distinct CDR3 sequences listed, roughly 13% are singletons. The same data also contributed to another study, on yellow fever vaccine responses in identical twins.

The sample was CD4+ T cells sorted from blood. This sequence originates from a woman in her late teens or twenties in good health. The J gene is TRBJ1-1, the V gene TRBV3-1, with D possibly TRBD1 on 5 matching bases. CDR3 loop: CASSPGEVNTEAFF. CDR3 DNA sequence: TGTGCCAGCAGCCCGGGGGAGGTGAACACTGAAGCTTTCTTT.